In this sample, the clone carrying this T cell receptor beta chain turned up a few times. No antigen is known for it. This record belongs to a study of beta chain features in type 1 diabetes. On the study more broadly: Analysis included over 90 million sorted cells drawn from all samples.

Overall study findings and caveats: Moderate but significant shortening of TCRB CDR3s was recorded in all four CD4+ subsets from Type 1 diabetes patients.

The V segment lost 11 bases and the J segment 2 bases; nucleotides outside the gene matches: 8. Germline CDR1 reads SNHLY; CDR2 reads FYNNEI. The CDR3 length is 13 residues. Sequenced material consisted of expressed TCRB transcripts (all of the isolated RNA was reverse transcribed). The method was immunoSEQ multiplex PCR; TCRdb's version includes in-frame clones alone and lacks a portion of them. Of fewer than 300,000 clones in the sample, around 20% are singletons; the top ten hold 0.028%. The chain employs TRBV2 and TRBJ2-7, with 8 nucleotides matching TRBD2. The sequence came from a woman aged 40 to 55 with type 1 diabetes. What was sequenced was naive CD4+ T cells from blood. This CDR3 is CAGGVAGTYEQYF. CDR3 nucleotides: TGTGCCGGGGGGGTAGCGGGGACCTACGAGCAGTACTTC.